This entry is about one T cell receptor (beta chain). Its cognate antigen is unknown. Germline V CDR1 and CDR2: SGHNT, YYREEE (reference sequence). The CDR3 runs to 12 residues. The data stem from a study of monozygotic twins with inflammatory bowel disease. Study-level points and caveats: Differing T cell subtypes remained indistinguishable.

TCRdb reworked the 5' RACE reads into one entry per CDR3 protein, no DNA. The data show about 300,000 distinct CDR3 sequences, and the top ten clones hold 5.5% to 6.5%. The TCR comes from a human donor with ulcerative colitis or Crohn's disease, or a healthy co-twin of an affected twin (not recorded which). The material sequenced was blood. This rearrangement joins TRBV5-4 to TRBJ2-4. The CDR3 sequence: CASSLDKNIQYF.